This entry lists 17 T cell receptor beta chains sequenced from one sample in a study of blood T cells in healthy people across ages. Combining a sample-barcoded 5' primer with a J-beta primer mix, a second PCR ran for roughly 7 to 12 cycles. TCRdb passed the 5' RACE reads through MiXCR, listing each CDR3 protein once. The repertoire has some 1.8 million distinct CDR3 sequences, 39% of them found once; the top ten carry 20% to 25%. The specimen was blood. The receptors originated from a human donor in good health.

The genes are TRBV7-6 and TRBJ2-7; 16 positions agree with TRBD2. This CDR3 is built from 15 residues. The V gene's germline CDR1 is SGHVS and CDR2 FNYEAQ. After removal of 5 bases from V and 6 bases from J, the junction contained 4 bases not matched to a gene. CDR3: CASSPGLAGGSEQYF. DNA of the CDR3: TGTGCCAGCAGCCCGGGACTAGCGGGGGGGAGCGAGCAGTACTTC.

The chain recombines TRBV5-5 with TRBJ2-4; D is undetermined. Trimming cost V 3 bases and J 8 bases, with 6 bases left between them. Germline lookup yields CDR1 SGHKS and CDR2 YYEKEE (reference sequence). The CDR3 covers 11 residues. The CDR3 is CASSSADIQYF. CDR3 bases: TGTGCCAGCAGCTCGGCGGACATTCAGTACTTC.

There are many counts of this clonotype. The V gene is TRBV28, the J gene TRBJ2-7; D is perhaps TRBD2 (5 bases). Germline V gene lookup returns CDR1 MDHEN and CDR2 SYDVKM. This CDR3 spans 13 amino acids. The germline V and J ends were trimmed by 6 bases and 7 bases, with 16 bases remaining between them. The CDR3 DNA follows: TGTGCCAGCAGCTATGCGAGGACGGGGGAGCAGTACTTC. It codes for CASSYARTGEQYF.

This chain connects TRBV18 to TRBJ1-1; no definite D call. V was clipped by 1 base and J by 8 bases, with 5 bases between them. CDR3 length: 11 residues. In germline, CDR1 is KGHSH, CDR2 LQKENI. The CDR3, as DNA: TGTGCCAGCTCACCACGAGGCGAAGCTTTCTTT. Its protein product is CASSPRGEAFF.

As DNA, the CDR3 is TGTGCCAGCAGTTTGAACGGGGCGGACACCGGGGAGCTGTTTTTT. Protein: CASSLNGADTGELFF. This chain links TRBV12-3 or TRBV12-4 with TRBJ2-2; the D gene could be TRBD1 or TRBD2 (5 bases each). CDR3 size: 15 residues. The V end lost 3 bases, the J end lost 3 bases, and 11 bases lay between the germline ends.

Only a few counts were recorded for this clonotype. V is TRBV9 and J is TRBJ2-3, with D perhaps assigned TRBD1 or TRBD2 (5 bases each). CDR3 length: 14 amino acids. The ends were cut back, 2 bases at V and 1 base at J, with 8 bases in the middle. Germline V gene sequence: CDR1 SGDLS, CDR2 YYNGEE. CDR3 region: CASSVRDGTDTQYF. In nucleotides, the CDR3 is TGTGCCAGCAGCGTCCGGGACGGCACAGATACGCAGTATTTT.

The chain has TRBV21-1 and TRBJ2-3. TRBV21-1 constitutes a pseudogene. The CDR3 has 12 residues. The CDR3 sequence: CASSGWTDTQYF. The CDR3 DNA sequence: TGTGCCAGCAGCGGGTGGACAGATACGCAGTATTTT.

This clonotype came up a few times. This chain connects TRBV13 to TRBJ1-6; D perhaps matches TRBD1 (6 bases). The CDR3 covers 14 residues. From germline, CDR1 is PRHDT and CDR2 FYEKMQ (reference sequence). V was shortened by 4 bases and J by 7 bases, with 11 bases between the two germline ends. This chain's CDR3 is CASSSGTKNSPLHF. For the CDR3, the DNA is TGTGCCAGCAGCTCCGGGACAAAGAATTCACCCCTCCACTTT.

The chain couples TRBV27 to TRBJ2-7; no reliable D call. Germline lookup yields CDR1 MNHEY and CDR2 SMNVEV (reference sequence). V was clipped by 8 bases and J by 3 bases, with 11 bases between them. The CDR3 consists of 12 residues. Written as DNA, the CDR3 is TGTGCCAGCGGATACAGTTACTACGAGCAGTACTTC. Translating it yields CASGYSYYEQYF.

The CDR3 loop is CASMQGPAGANVLTF. The CDR3 DNA reads TGTGCCAGCATGCAGGGTCCGGCTGGGGCCAACGTCCTGACTTTC. The chain joins TRBV28 to TRBJ2-6; a weak D match, TRBD1 (5 bases). Germline V gene sequence: CDR1 MDHEN, CDR2 SYDVKM. The CDR3 length is 15 residues. With 7 bases removed from V and 2 bases from J, the gap between germline ends came to 12 bases.

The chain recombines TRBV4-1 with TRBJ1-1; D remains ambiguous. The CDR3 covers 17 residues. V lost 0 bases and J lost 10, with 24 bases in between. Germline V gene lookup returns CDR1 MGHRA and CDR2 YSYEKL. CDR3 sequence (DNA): TGCGCCAGCAGCCAAGATCAAGACCGGGTACCATCTGATGGAGCTTTCTTT. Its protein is CASSQDQDRVPSDGAFF.

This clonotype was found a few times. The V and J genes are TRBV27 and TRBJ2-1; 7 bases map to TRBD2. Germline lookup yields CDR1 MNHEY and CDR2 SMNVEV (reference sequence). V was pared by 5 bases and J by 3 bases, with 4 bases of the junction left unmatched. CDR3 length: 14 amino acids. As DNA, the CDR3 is TGTGCCAGCAGTCCCGGGACTATCTACAATGAGCAGTTCTTC. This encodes CASSPGTIYNEQFF.

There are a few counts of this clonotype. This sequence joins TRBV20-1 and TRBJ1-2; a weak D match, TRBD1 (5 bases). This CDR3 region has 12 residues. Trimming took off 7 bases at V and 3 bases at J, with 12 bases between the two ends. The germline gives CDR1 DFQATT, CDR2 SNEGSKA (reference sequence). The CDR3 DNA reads TGCAGTGTCCCGGGACGTGACTATGGCTACACCTTC. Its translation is CSVPGRDYGYTF.

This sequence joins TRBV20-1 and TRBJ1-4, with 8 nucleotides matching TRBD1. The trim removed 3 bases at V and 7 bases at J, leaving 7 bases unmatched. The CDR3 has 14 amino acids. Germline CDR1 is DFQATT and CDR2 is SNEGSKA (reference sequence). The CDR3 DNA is TGCAGTGCTAGGGGCCCCGGACAGGGTGAAAAACTGTTTTTT. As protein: CSARGPGQGEKLFF.

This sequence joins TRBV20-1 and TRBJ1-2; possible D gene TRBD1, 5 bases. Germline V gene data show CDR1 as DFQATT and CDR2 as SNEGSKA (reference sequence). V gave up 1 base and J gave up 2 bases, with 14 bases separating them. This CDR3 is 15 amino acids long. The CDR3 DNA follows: TGCAGTGCTAGAGGGGGCTCGACGATCAACTATGGCTACACCTTC. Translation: CSARGGSTINYGYTF.

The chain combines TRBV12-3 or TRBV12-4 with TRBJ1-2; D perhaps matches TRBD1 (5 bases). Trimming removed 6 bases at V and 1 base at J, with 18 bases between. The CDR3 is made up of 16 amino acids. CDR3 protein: CASSPPPTVHNYGYTF. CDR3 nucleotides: TGTGCCAGCAGCCCGCCCCCGACAGTTCATAACTATGGCTACACCTTC.

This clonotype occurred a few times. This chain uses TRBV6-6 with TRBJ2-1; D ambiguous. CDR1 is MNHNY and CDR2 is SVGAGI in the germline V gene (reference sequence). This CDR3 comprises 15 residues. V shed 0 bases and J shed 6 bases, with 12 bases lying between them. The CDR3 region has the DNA TGTGCCAGCAGTTACTCGGGAATTAGTGGCAATGAGCAGTTCTTC. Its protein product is CASSYSGISGNEQFF.